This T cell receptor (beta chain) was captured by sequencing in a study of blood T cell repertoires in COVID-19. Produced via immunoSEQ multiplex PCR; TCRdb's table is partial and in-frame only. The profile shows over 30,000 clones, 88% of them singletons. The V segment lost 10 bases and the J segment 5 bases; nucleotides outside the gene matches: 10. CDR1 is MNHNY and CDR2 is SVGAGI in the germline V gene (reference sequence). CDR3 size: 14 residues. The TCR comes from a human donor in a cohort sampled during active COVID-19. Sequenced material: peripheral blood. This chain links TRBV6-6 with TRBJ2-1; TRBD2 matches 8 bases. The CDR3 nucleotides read TGTGCCACGGCCCCCGGGACTAGGAACAATGAGCAGTTCTTC. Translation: CATAPGTRNNEQFF.